Listed below are T cell receptor beta chains from one sample, sequenced in a study of neurological immune-mediated disorders. TCRdb passed the 5' RACE reads through MiXCR, listing each CDR3 protein once. The top ten hold about 2.6% of the sample, which has about 65,000 distinct CDR3 sequences, around 4% seen once. Sequences were obtained from PBMCs. The receptor source for this set is a man aged 50 or older with multiple sclerosis. Each CDR3 is given with its conserved first and last residue. Fields, in order: V gene, clone size, J gene, D gene, CDR3 length, CDR3 DNA, CDR3 protein. A D gene is named only where the DNA matches it firmly. Not every row has a clone size; where given, it reads once, few, many or a size class.

>TRBV5-1|many|TRBJ1-1|.|14
TGCGCCAGCAGCTTGGTGGGACAGAACACTGAAGCTTTCTTT
CASSLVGQNTEAFF
>TRBV6-5|.|TRBJ2-3|TRBD1|14
TGTGCCAGCAGCCCGGACAGGGGCACAGATACGCAGTATTTT
CASSPDRGTDTQYF
>TRBV9|many|TRBJ1-2|.|14
TGTGCCAGCGGACTTGCCCCTCTTTCCTATGGCTACACCTTC
CASGLAPLSYGYTF
>TRBV5-1|many|TRBJ2-7|.|14
TGCGCCAGCAGCTTGGTTGGCGACAGCTACGAGCAGTACTTC
CASSLVGDSYEQYF
>TRBV4-1|.|TRBJ2-1|TRBD1|17
TGCGCCAGCAGCCCAACCACGAGGACAGGGGTTGCGGATGAGCAGTTCTTC
CASSPTTRTGVADEQFF
>TRBV2|.|TRBJ2-7|.|16
TGTGCCAGCAGAGACGTCTCAGGGAGGAGGTTTTACGAGCAGTACTTC
CASRDVSGRRFYEQYF
>TRBV29-1|many|TRBJ2-5|.|14
TGCAGCGTTGAGGCAGGGGACAAACAAGAGACCCAGTACTTC
CSVEAGDKQETQYF
>TRBV25-1|many|TRBJ2-7|.|15
TGTGCCAGCAGTGGAACAGGGAGGGGACCTCTCGAGCAGTACTTC
CASSGTGRGPLEQYF
>TRBV20-1|many|TRBJ2-2|TRBD2|16
TGCAGTGCTAGAGTGGGACTAGAAGTAAACACCGGGGAGCTGTTTTTT
CSARVGLEVNTGELFF
>TRBV7-7|many|TRBJ2-5|TRBD2|16
TGTGCTAGCAGCACCGGACTAGCGAGAGCAGGGGAGACCCAGTACTTC
CASSTGLARAGETQYF
>TRBV24-1|many|TRBJ1-5|.|15
TGTGCCACCAGCCCTCGTGGGGAGGGCAATCAGCCCCAGCATTTT
CATSPRGEGNQPQHF
>TRBV6-6|few|TRBJ1-1|.|12
TGTGCCAGCAGTTATAGGCAATCTGAAGCTTTCTTT
CASSYRQSEAFF
>TRBV11-2|many|TRBJ1-4|TRBD1|14
TGTGCCAGCAGTCTGAGACAGGGCGGCGAAAAACTGTTTTTT
CASSLRQGGEKLFF
>TRBV7-2|many|TRBJ2-3|TRBD1|15
TGTGCCAGCAGCTATGGGACAGGGGGGAGAGATACGCAGTATTTT
CASSYGTGGRDTQYF
>TRBV20-1|few|TRBJ1-1|.|13
TGCAGTGCTAGTGACTCCATGAACGCTGAAGCTTTCTTT
CSASDSMNAEAFF
>TRBV19|many|TRBJ1-4|.|14
TGTGCCAGTAGTGGCACCGCAACTAATGAAAAACTGTTTTTT
CASSGTATNEKLFF
>TRBV11-3|many|TRBJ2-1|TRBD2|18
TGTGCCAGCAGCCCGCGCACTAGCGGGGAGCCGTCATACAATGAGCAGTTCTTC
CASSPRTSGEPSYNEQFF
>TRBV9|many|TRBJ1-1|.|14
TGTGCCAGCAGCCCGGGGCGACTGAACACTGAAGCTTTCTTT
CASSPGRLNTEAFF
>TRBV20-1|many|TRBJ2-3|.|14
TGCAGTGCTAATTTTGGCTCTCTCCCAGATACGCAGTATTTT
CSANFGSLPDTQYF
>TRBV27|many|TRBJ2-5|.|16
TGTGCCAGCAGTTTAGGGGCAGGGGACCTTCAAGAGACCCAGTACTTC
CASSLGAGDLQETQYF
>TRBV20-1|many|TRBJ1-2|TRBD1|11
TGCACCTGGACAGGGGGCGATGGCTACACCTTC
CTWTGGDGYTF
>TRBV7-3|many|TRBJ1-1|.|13
TGTGCCAGCAGCTTAATTAATGGGTTGGAAGCTTTCTTT
CASSLINGLEAFF
>TRBV4-3|few|TRBJ2-3|.|16
TGCGCCAGCAGCCAAGATCGGGCGGAGGTAGTCCGGACGCAGTATTTT
CASSQDRAEVVRTQYF
>TRBV15|many|TRBJ1-2|.|13
TGTGCCACCAGCAGAGACGGGAAATATGGCTACACCTTC
CATSRDGKYGYTF
>TRBV5-1|many|TRBJ1-1|.|16
TGCGCCAGCAGCTTGCAGCCTCGGACAGTAAGGATTGAAGCTTTCTTT
CASSLQPRTVRIEAFF
>TRBV19|many|TRBJ2-4|.|14
TGTGCCAGTAGTATAGCGGCTCCAACCAACATTCAGTACTTC
CASSIAAPTNIQYF
>TRBV5-1|many|TRBJ2-5|.|14
TGCGCCAGCAGCTCGGCCGCGGGCGGAGAGACCCAGTACTTC
CASSSAAGGETQYF
>TRBV5-1|many|TRBJ2-3|.|15
TGCGCCAGCAGCTTGGTACAGCTAAGCACAGATACGCAGTATTTT
CASSLVQLSTDTQYF
>TRBV7-9|many|TRBJ2-5|.|12
TGTGCCAGCAGCTCGATACAGGAGACCCAGTACTTC
CASSSIQETQYF
>TRBV10-3|many|TRBJ2-2|.|15
TGTGCCATCAGTGACTGGGAAGTCGGCACCGGGGAGCTGTTTTTT
CAISDWEVGTGELFF
>TRBV5-1|many|TRBJ2-7|.|13
TGCGCCAGCACCCTTGACAGTTCCTACGAGCAGTACTTC
CASTLDSSYEQYF
>TRBV10-1|many|TRBJ2-2|.|14
TGCGCCACTTCGGACCCAGGGGGGACCGGGGAGCTGTTTTTT
CATSDPGGTGELFF
>TRBV24-1|many|TRBJ2-2|TRBD2|15
TGTGCCACCGGGGTAGCGGGGTCGAGCACCGGGGAGCTGTTTTTT
CATGVAGSSTGELFF
>TRBV9|.|TRBJ1-1|.|16
TGTGCCAGCAGCCCCCGGCGGGGAGAGGGAAATACTGAAGCTTTCTTT
CASSPRRGEGNTEAFF
>TRBV11-2|many|TRBJ1-6|TRBD1|15
TGTGCCAGCAGCTTACTGGGACAGACAAATTCACCCCTCCACTTT
CASSLLGQTNSPLHF
>TRBV20-1|few|TRBJ1-2|.|13
TGCAGTGCTAGAGTGCAGGGCGGCTATGGCTACACCTTC
CSARVQGGYGYTF
>TRBV18|many|TRBJ2-2|TRBD2|18
TGTGCCAGCTCACCGAACTACGGACTAGCGGGGGACACCGGGGAGCTGTTTTTT
CASSPNYGLAGDTGELFF
>TRBV15|many|TRBJ1-4|.|12
TGTGCCACCAGCAGAGAAGGTGAAAAACTGTTTTTT
CATSREGEKLFF
>TRBV7-3|many|TRBJ2-1|TRBD2|15
TGTGCCAGCAGCTTAGTCGGGGGGGTTAACAATGAGCAGTTCTTC
CASSLVGGVNNEQFF
>TRBV28|many|TRBJ2-3|TRBD1|20
TGTGCCAGCAGTCCAAGGGAACTCTTTAAGGCAGGGGGCGTCACAGATACGCAGTATTTT
CASSPRELFKAGGVTDTQYF
>TRBV20-1|many|TRBJ1-2|.|15
TGCAGTGCTAGAGGCCCGACGACAGGCAACTATGGCTACACCTTC
CSARGPTTGNYGYTF
>TRBV7-6|.|TRBJ1-6|.|15
TGTGCCAGCAGCTCAGGGGCGTCCTATAATTCACCCCTCCACTTT
CASSSGASYNSPLHF
>TRBV5-1|.|TRBJ1-1|.|14
TGCGCCAGCAGCTTGTTGGTGGAGAACACTGAAGCTTTCTTT
CASSLLVENTEAFF
>TRBV5-5|many|TRBJ2-7|.|14
TGTGCCAGCAGCTTGGTTGAGTCCCCCTACGAGCAGTACTTC
CASSLVESPYEQYF
>TRBV3-1|many|TRBJ1-5|.|14
TGTGCCAGCAGCCAAGACCTTCAGCAGCAGCCCCAGCATTTT
CASSQDLQQQPQHF
>TRBV20-1|many|TRBJ2-6|.|14
TGCAGCACAGACAGGCTTGATGGGGCCAACGTCCTGACTTTC
CSTDRLDGANVLTF
>TRBV10-3|many|TRBJ2-2|.|12
TGTGCCATCCGTCAAGGGACCGGGGAGCTGTTTTTT
CAIRQGTGELFF
>TRBV3-1|many|TRBJ1-6|TRBD1|17
TGTGCCAGCAGCCAATTCCGGACAGGCGCCCAAGGCGCGCCCCTCCACTTT
CASSQFRTGAQGAPLHF
>TRBV5-1|many|TRBJ1-6|.|14
TGCGCCAGCAGCTTGGATTCGGGGGGTTCACCCCTCCACTTT
CASSLDSGGSPLHF
>TRBV7-9|few|TRBJ2-1|TRBD1|14
TGTGCCAGCAGTAGATACGGGACAGGGGATGAGCAGTTCTTC
CASSRYGTGDEQFF
>TRBV20-1|many|TRBJ2-2|TRBD2|16
TGCAGTGCAATCTTGGCTAGCGGGGCATACACCGGGGAGCTGTTTTTT
CSAILASGAYTGELFF
>TRBV5-1|many|TRBJ1-2|.|16
TGCGCCAGCTCGTACAACCGCGGGACACCCAACTATGGCTACACCTTC
CASSYNRGTPNYGYTF